These 17 T cell receptor beta chains originate from one sample sequenced in a study of blood T cells in healthy people across ages (dated by TCRdb to 2013 to 2016). Library construction relied on 5' RACE. Sequencing relied on an Illumina HiSeq 2500. A second roughly 7 to 11 cycle PCR used a sample-barcoded 5' primer and a J-beta primer mix. TCRdb reanalyzed the raw reads on its own, using fastp at Q25 for trimming and MiXCR for clone calling, and kept in-frame beta chains. When rows share a CDR3 protein, they turn into one entry using the most common DNA and genes. The sample table holds about 1.8 million distinct CDR3 sequences, of which 49% were seen once. Clones ranked in the top ten supply around 2.1% of the sample. The sequenced sample was blood. These receptors originate from a woman aged 35 to 49 in good health.

This clonotype occurred a few times. V and J are TRBV7-2 and TRBJ2-1; D not resolved. The CDR3 covers 19 residues. CDR1 and CDR2 (germline): SGHTA, FQGNSA. Trimming removed 4 bases from V and 0 bases from J, with 22 bases in between. The CDR3 sequence is CASSSQEGSRRSSYNEQFF. Here the CDR3 DNA reads TGTGCCAGCAGCTCCCAGGAAGGGTCGCGTCGAAGCTCCTACAATGAGCAGTTCTTC.

The chain joins TRBV4-3 to TRBJ2-1; D gene uncertain. Germline V CDR1 and CDR2: LGHNA, YSLEER. CDR3 length: 14 amino acids. V was pared by 0 bases and J by 4 bases, with 7 bases between. CDR3 loop: CASSQESQYNEQFF. The CDR3 coding sequence is TGCGCCAGCAGCCAAGAGTCACAGTACAATGAGCAGTTCTTC.

The genes are TRBV20-1 and TRBJ1-4; D not resolved. Germline assignment: CDR1 DFQATT and CDR2 SNEGSKA (reference sequence). With 4 bases removed from V and 8 bases from J, the gap between germline ends came to 20 bases. CDR3 length: 15 amino acids. CDR3 protein: CSANLPGTAFEKLFF. The CDR3 DNA reads TGCAGTGCTAACCTTCCTGGAACCGCCTTCGAAAAACTGTTTTTT.

The chain combines TRBV11-2 with TRBJ2-3; 12 bases agree with TRBD2. Germline CDR1 reads SGHAT; CDR2 reads FQNNGV. Trimming cost V 1 base and J 7 bases; bases outside gene matches: 6. The CDR3 loop spans 16 amino acids. The CDR3 loop reads CASSLGLAGGPHTQYF. In nucleotides, the CDR3 is TGTGCCAGCAGCTTAGGGCTAGCGGGGGGGCCTCATACGCAGTATTTT.

This clonotype was detected only once. Relative to the germline gene, one junction end is altered; a read error may explain this. The rearrangement joins TRBV7-9 to TRBJ1-2; no clear D gene. The CDR3 has 13 residues. Per germline, CDR1 SEHNR and CDR2 FQNEAQ (reference sequence). The CDR3 protein is CASSLLDKDGYTF. The CDR3, as DNA: TGTGCCAGCAGCTTACTTGACAAGGATGGTTACACCTTC.

The CDR3 is CSVAVTEVEQYF. The CDR3 DNA sequence: TGCAGCGTTGCGGTGACGGAGGTCGAGCAGTACTTC. The chain recombines TRBV29-1 with TRBJ2-4, with D perhaps TRBD2 (5 bases). Gene TRBJ2-7 matches the end of the DNA better, so the J call may be wrong. Per the germline V gene, CDR1 is SQVTM and CDR2 is ANQGSEA. The CDR3 is made up of 12 amino acids.

The V and J genes are TRBV11-2 and TRBJ2-6; 10 bases map to TRBD1. The CDR3 contains 19 residues. V was pared by 3 bases and J by 0 bases, with 8 bases of the junction left unmatched. CDR1 and CDR2 from the germline V gene are SGHAT and FQNNGV. The CDR3 loop is CASSFGTGVFRSGANVLTF. The CDR3 DNA sequence: TGTGCCAGCAGCTTTGGGACAGGGGTTTTTCGCTCTGGGGCCAACGTCCTGACTTTC.

This clonotype occurred a few times. The rearrangement links TRBV11-1 to TRBJ2-5; D is possibly TRBD2 (6 bases). Germline CDR1 reads SGHAT; CDR2 reads FQDESV (reference sequence). V was shortened by 8 bases and J by 5 bases, with 18 bases between the two germline ends. CDR3 length: 14 amino acids. As DNA, the CDR3 is TGTGCCAGCGGCGGAGGGACTCACCGGGAGACCCAGTACTTC. This gives the protein CASGGGTHRETQYF. The full variable domain, rest sourced from reference TRBV11-1 and TRBJ2-5, is EAEVAQSPRYKITEKSQAVAFWCDPISGHATLYWYRQILGQGPELLVQFQDESVVDDSQLPKDRFSAERLKGVDSTLKIQPAELGDSAMYLCASGGGTHRETQYFGPGTRLLVL.

The rearrangement uses TRBV27 and TRBJ2-1, with 9 bases fitting TRBD1. The CDR3 extends over 16 amino acids. With 5 bases clipped from V and 0 bases from J, the junction kept 5 bases outside the gene matches. Germline V lookup: CDR1 MNHEY, CDR2 SMNVEV (reference sequence). CDR3 loop: CASSGQGLSSYNEQFF. The DNA of the CDR3 is TGTGCCAGCAGTGGACAGGGGTTGAGCTCCTACAATGAGCAGTTCTTC.

The rearrangement joins TRBV25-1 to TRBJ2-6; D may match TRBD1 or TRBD2 (5 bases each). CDR3 length: 13 amino acids. Germline assignment: CDR1 MGHDK and CDR2 SYGVNS. CDR3 amino acids: CAAAGTGANVLTF. CDR3 in DNA: TGTGCAGCGGCAGGGACCGGGGCCAACGTCCTGACTTTC. Looking up the rest from reference TRBV25-1 and TRBJ2-6 gives the full variable domain: EADIYQTPRYLVIGTGKKITLECSQTMGHDKMYWYQQDPGMELHLIHYSYGVNSTEKGDLSSESTVSRIRTEHFPLTLESARPSHTSQYLCAAAGTGANVLTFGAGSRLTVL.

This sequence joins TRBV7-2 and TRBJ2-6, with unresolved D. From germline, CDR1 is SGHTA and CDR2 FQGNSA. The CDR3 is 16 residues long. The V end was cut by 5 bases, the J end by 0 bases, with 11 bases between. CDR3 in amino acids: CASSPPPSSGANVLTF. CDR3 in DNA: TGTGCCAGCAGCCCCCCCCCAAGCTCTGGGGCCAACGTCCTGACTTTC.

This clonotype was detected a few times. The gene calls are TRBV10-3 and TRBJ1-2, with D hard to call. The ends were cut back, 3 bases at V and 3 bases at J, with 8 bases in the middle. Germline V gives CDR1 ENHRY, CDR2 SYGVKD. The CDR3 consists of 13 residues. The CDR3 DNA reads as TGTGCCATCAGTGATCAGGTTCACTATGGCTACACCTTC. This sequence encodes CAISDQVHYGYTF.

The chain links TRBV7-2 to TRBJ2-5; 7 positions match TRBD2. V was pared by 1 base and J by 11 bases, with 19 bases of the junction left unmatched. This CDR3 has 17 amino acids. From germline, CDR1 is SGHTA and CDR2 FQGNSA. The CDR3 nucleotides are TGTGCCAGCAGCTTAGGGGGAGGGCTAGCGCCTTACAATGAGCAGTACTTC. The encoded protein is CASSLGGGLAPYNEQYF. Complete variable domain (other parts from reference TRBV7-2 and TRBJ2-5): GAGVSQSPSNKVTEKGKDVELRCDPISGHTALYWYRQSLGQGLEFLIYFQGNSAPDKSGLPSDRFSAERTGGSVSTLTIQRTQQEDSAVYLCASSLGGGLAPYNEQYFGPGTRLLVL.

This clonotype came up a few times. This sequence joins TRBV20-1 and TRBJ1-6, with TRBD1 matching 11 bases. The V gene's germline CDR1 is DFQATT and CDR2 SNEGSKA (reference sequence). The J segment lost 8 bases and the V segment lost 2 bases, leaving 11 bases of the junction unmatched. The CDR3 has 17 amino acids. The CDR3 DNA sequence: TGCAGTGCTAGACAGGACAGGGGGCTAATGTTCTATTCACCCCTCCACTTT. It yields the protein CSARQDRGLMFYSPLHF.

J is TRBJ1-2 and V is TRBV20-1; D unclear. This CDR3 spans 12 amino acids. Trimming cost V 2 bases and J 4 bases, with 8 bases left between them. Germline V gene sequence: CDR1 DFQATT, CDR2 SNEGSKA (reference sequence). The CDR3 sequence: CSARFGSYGYTF. The CDR3 bases are TGCAGTGCTAGATTTGGGAGCTATGGCTACACCTTC.

The rearrangement uses TRBV20-1 and TRBJ2-5; no reliable D call. The V gene's germline CDR1 is DFQATT and CDR2 SNEGSKA (reference sequence). The CDR3 sequence is 12 residues long. Trimming left V 5 bases short and J 5 bases short, with 12 bases between. Written as DNA, the CDR3 is TGCAGTGCTGTTCAGAAAAGGGAGACCCAGTACTTC. The encoded protein is CSAVQKRETQYF.

This clonotype has just a few counts. The rearrangement joins TRBV20-1 to TRBJ2-7; 12 bases align to TRBD2. J lost 7 bases, V lost 1 base, and 8 bases had no gene match. Germline values: CDR1 DFQATT, CDR2 SNEGSKA (reference sequence). The CDR3 has 15 amino acids. CDR3 sequence: CSARALTSGGREQYF. For the CDR3, the DNA is TGCAGTGCTAGAGCCCTGACTAGCGGGGGTCGGGAGCAGTACTTC.